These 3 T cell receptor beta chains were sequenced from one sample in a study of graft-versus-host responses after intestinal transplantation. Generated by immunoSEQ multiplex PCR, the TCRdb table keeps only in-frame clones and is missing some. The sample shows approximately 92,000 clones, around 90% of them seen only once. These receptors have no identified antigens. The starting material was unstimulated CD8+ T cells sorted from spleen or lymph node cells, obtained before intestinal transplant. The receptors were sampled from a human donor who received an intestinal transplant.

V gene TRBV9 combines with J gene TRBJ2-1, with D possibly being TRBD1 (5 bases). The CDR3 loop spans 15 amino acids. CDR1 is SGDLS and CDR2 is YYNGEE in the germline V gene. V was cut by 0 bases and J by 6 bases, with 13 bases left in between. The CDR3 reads CASSVGAGIGNEQFF. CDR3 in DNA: TGTGCCAGCAGCGTAGGGGCAGGGATTGGCAATGAGCAGTTCTTC.

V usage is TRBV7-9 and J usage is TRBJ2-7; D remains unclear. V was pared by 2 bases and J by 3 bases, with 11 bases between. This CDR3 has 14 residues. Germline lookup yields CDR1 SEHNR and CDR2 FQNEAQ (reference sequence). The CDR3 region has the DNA TGTGCCAGCAGCTTAAGCCGGCAGGTCTACGAGCAGTACTTC. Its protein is CASSLSRQVYEQYF.

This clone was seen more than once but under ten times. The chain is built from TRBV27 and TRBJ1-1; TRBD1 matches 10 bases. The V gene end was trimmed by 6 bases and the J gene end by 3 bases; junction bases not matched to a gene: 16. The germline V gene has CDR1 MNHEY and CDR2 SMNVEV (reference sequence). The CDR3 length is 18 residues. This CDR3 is CASRRPIGQGGRDTEAFF. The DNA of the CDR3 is TGTGCCAGCAGGCGGCCGATTGGACAGGGGGGGCGGGACACTGAAGCTTTCTTT.